These 7 T cell receptor beta chains originate from one sample sequenced in a study of T cells in Graves' hyperthyroidism and ophthalmopathy. Amplification yielded TCR beta CDR3 regions, with RNA transcripts as the source. With the HTBI primer set, the TCR CDR3 went through a first round of RT-PCR. From the multiplex PCR reads, TCRdb called clonotypes with MiXCR, one entry per CDR3 protein. The table records around 360,000 distinct CDR3 sequences, roughly 15% of them present only once. The source material was blood. The receptors here all came from a woman aged 60-75 years with Graves' ophthalmopathy.

This clonotype showed up many times. The V and J genes are TRBV20-1 and TRBJ2-6; no firm D call. Germline values: CDR1 DFQATT, CDR2 SNEGSKA (reference sequence). The CDR3 spans 15 residues. V dropped 0 bases and J dropped 2 bases, with 8 bases sitting between them. The CDR3 DNA reads TGCAGTGCTAGAGATAGGGTGACTGGGGCCAACGTCCTGACTTTC. The encoded protein is CSARDRVTGANVLTF.

The chain uses TRBV28 and TRBJ1-1; no firm D call. The CDR3 contains 13 residues. V was shortened by 1 base and J by 0 bases, with 3 bases between the two germline ends. CDR1 and CDR2 from the germline V gene are MDHEN and SYDVKM. CDR3 sequence (DNA): TGTGCCAGCAGTTTATTAATGAACACTGAAGCTTTCTTT. The encoded protein is CASSLLMNTEAFF.

This clonotype was counted ten times or more. J is TRBJ2-1 and V is TRBV2; the D gene is possibly TRBD2 (5 bases). Germline V gene lookup returns CDR1 SNHLY and CDR2 FYNNEI. There are 12 residues in the CDR3. V was pared by 2 bases and J by 9 bases, with 8 bases between. CDR3 residues: CASSELAPEQFF. CDR3 DNA: TGTGCCAGCAGTGAACTAGCCCCTGAGCAGTTCTTC.

This clonotype has a handful of counts. The gene calls are TRBV6-1 and TRBJ2-1; TRBD2 agrees at 12 bases. V was pared by 6 bases and J by 7 bases, with 7 bases of the junction left unmatched. The CDR3 loop spans 15 amino acids. Germline V gives CDR1 MNHNS, CDR2 SASEGT. Here the CDR3 reads CASSQTSGSLNEQFF. For the CDR3, the DNA is TGTGCCAGCAGCCAGACTAGCGGGAGTCTAAATGAGCAGTTCTTC.

This clonotype came up many times. The chain links TRBV5-1 to TRBJ2-7, with 7 bases aligning to TRBD1. Germline CDR1 and CDR2: SGHRS and YFSETQ. There are 15 residues in the CDR3. Germline trimming cut 0 bases from V and 2 bases from J; bases unmatched to any gene: 5. The CDR3 loop reads CASSLEGASTYEQYF. CDR3 in DNA: TGCGCCAGCAGCTTGGAGGGGGCTTCGACCTACGAGCAGTACTTC.

The CDR3 protein is CASSAGPPETYEQYF. The CDR3 nucleotides are TGTGCCAGTAGTGCGGGACCGCCTGAAACCTACGAGCAGTACTTC. The chain joins TRBV19 to TRBJ2-7, with D perhaps matching TRBD2 (6 bases). This CDR3 contains 15 residues. V dropped 5 bases and J dropped 2 bases, with 16 bases sitting between them. CDR1 is LNHDA, CDR2 SQIVND, per germline (reference sequence).

CDR3 amino acids: CASTGLAGAEQYF. The DNA of the CDR3 is TGTGCCAGCACCGGACTAGCGGGAGCCGAGCAGTACTTC. The chain joins TRBV5-4 to TRBJ2-7; 13 positions agree with TRBD2. The V gene's germline CDR1 is SGHNT and CDR2 YYREEE (reference sequence). With 6 bases clipped from V and 6 bases from J, the junction kept 3 bases outside the gene matches. The CDR3 is made up of 13 amino acids.